The 27 T cell receptor beta chains below all came from one sample that was sequenced in a study of lymphopenia after photon versus proton radiotherapy. Clones were sequenced by immunoSEQ multiplex PCR, and TCRdb holds only the in-frame ones, with some missing. The table lists roughly 25,000 clones, around 90% of them singletons, with around 0.82% in the top ten. This sample comprised peripheral blood, obtained from a patient treated with photon-based radiotherapy. These receptors were taken from a woman between 45 and 60 years old with cholangiocarcinoma.

The V call is TRBV18, the J call TRBJ2-7, with D perhaps given as TRBD1 or TRBD2 (5 bases each). This CDR3 spans 15 amino acids. CDR1 KGHSH and CDR2 LQKENI come from the germline V gene. V was shortened by 3 bases and J by 3 bases, with 15 bases between the two germline ends. The CDR3 region is CASSPRQSGGYEQYF. CDR3 coding DNA: TGTGCCAGCTCACCGAGACAGTCTGGGGGCTACGAGCAGTACTTC.

The rearrangement uses TRBV28 and TRBJ2-2; TRBD2 agrees at 11 bases. The CDR3 covers 18 residues. Germline V gives CDR1 MDHEN, CDR2 SYDVKM. J was trimmed by 4 bases and V by 8 bases; bases with no gene match: 15. This chain's CDR3 is CASGLVGLTSGATGELFF. The CDR3 region has the DNA TGTGCCAGCGGGCTTGTTGGGCTGACTAGCGGGGCCACCGGGGAGCTGTTTTTT.

This rearrangement joins TRBV27 to TRBJ2-7; D unresolved. Trimming removed 2 bases at V and 3 bases at J, with 8 bases between. Germline V gene data show CDR1 as MNHEY and CDR2 as SMNVEV (reference sequence). The CDR3 has 13 amino acids. The CDR3 sequence is CASSLGPVYEQYF. The DNA of the CDR3 is TGTGCCAGCAGTTTAGGGCCAGTCTACGAGCAGTACTTC.

CDR3 loop: CASSPRFYNEQFF. Here the CDR3 DNA reads TGTGCCAGCAGTCCCAGATTTTACAATGAGCAGTTCTTC. The V and J genes are TRBV27 and TRBJ2-1; D not resolved. The V and J ends lost 5 bases and 4 bases respectively, with 9 bases between them. CDR1 is MNHEY and CDR2 is SMNVEV in the germline V gene (reference sequence). CDR3 size: 13 residues.

The CDR3 nucleotides read TGTGCCAGCAGCCCCTTGGGAGAATTCCCCTATGGCTACACCTTC. Amino acids: CASSPLGEFPYGYTF. This chain joins TRBV7-6 and TRBJ1-2, with no clear D. Germline-derived CDR1 and CDR2 are SGHVS and FNYEAQ. Trimming removed 5 bases at V and 4 bases at J, with 17 bases between. This CDR3 contains 15 residues. Supplemented by reference TRBV7-6 and TRBJ1-2, the full variable domain reads GAGVSQSPRYKVTKRGQDVALRCDPISGHVSLYWYRQALGQGPEFLTYFNYEAQQDKSGLPNDRFSAERPEGSISTLTIQRTEQRDSAMYRCASSPLGEFPYGYTFGSGTRLTVV.

CDR3 residues: CAWSAQGDGYTF. The CDR3 DNA follows: TGTGCCTGGAGTGCGCAGGGGGATGGCTACACCTTC. The chain recombines TRBV30 with TRBJ1-2; 7 bases align to TRBD1. The V gene end was trimmed by 1 base and the J gene end by 6 bases; junction bases not matched to a gene: 2. The CDR3 has 12 residues. The germline V gene encodes CDR1 GTSNPN and CDR2 SVGIG (reference sequence).

The chain joins TRBV4-3 to TRBJ2-7; the D gene is possibly TRBD2 (6 bases). Germline CDR1 and CDR2: LGHNA and YSLEER. V was clipped by 1 base and J by 7 bases, with 20 bases between them. The CDR3 loop spans 16 amino acids. In DNA form, the CDR3 reads TGCGCCAGCAGCCAAGTGAGGGAGGCCATTCTGAGGGAGCAGTACTTC. This gives the protein CASSQVREAILREQYF.

The chain couples TRBV10-3 to TRBJ2-3; 9 bases match TRBD2. In germline, CDR1 is ENHRY, CDR2 SYGVKD. With 2 bases clipped from V and 1 base from J, the junction kept 13 bases outside the gene matches. The CDR3 runs to 19 residues. The CDR3 protein is CAISEGRLAGTARTDTQYF. The CDR3 bases are TGTGCCATCAGTGAGGGGAGGCTAGCGGGGACAGCCCGCACAGATACGCAGTATTTT.

The rearrangement links TRBV7-8 to TRBJ1-3; 8 bases match TRBD1. The CDR3 extends over 18 amino acids. V trimming: 2 bases; J trimming: 2 bases; junction bases outside the gene matches: 11. Germline values: CDR1 SGHVS, CDR2 FQNEAQ. As DNA, the CDR3 is TGTGCCAGCAGCTTACGTGGGACAGGCCCCATCCCTGGAAACACCATATATTTT. Translated: CASSLRGTGPIPGNTIYF.

The chain recombines TRBV11-2 with TRBJ2-1; 8 bases are a match to TRBD2. Germline CDR1 and CDR2: SGHAT and FQNNGV. The CDR3 sequence is 13 residues long. V dropped 3 bases and J dropped 8; count of bases not matched to a gene: 3. The CDR3 bases are TGTGCCAGCAGCTTTCGGGAGGGCGATGAGCAGTTCTTC. This translates into CASSFREGDEQFF.

V usage is TRBV28 and J usage is TRBJ1-2; no definite D call. The CDR3 runs to 11 residues. Per germline, CDR1 MDHEN and CDR2 SYDVKM. Deletions cut 8 bases from V and 2 bases from J, with 6 bases between. DNA for the CDR3: TGTGCCAGCTATTCGAACTATGGCTACACCTTC. Amino acids: CASYSNYGYTF.

The rearrangement uses TRBV4-1 and TRBJ2-7; 7 nucleotides agree with TRBD2. The CDR3 has 14 amino acids. Losses at the gene ends were 4 bases for V and 1 base for J; bases not matched to a gene: 4. Germline V gene data show CDR1 as MGHRA and CDR2 as YSYEKL. This CDR3 is CASSPPGGSYEQYF. CDR3 DNA sequence: TGCGCCAGCAGCCCACCCGGGGGGTCCTACGAGCAGTACTTC.

The chain combines TRBV11-3 with TRBJ1-1; 7 nucleotides line up with TRBD1. The CDR3 runs to 13 residues. With V trimmed by 5 bases and J by 7 bases, 7 bases remained unmatched. In germline, CDR1 is SGHNT, CDR2 YENEEA. The CDR3 sequence is CASSRNRDSEAFF. The CDR3 DNA is TGTGCCAGCAGCCGCAACCGGGACAGTGAAGCTTTCTTT.

The chain uses TRBV9 and TRBJ2-4; 9 bases are a match to TRBD2. The CDR3 spans 16 residues. Germline values: CDR1 SGDLS, CDR2 YYNGEE. Trimming took 4 bases from V and 4 from J; bases not matched to a gene: 9. In DNA form, the CDR3 reads TGTGCCAGCAGCCCAAGGACTAGCGCCGGGAAAAACATTCAGTACTTC. Amino acid sequence: CASSPRTSAGKNIQYF.

This chain joins TRBV19 and TRBJ1-6; the D is unclear. Germline V lookup: CDR1 LNHDA, CDR2 SQIVND (reference sequence). Trimming took off 3 bases at V and 10 bases at J, with 7 bases between the two ends. The CDR3 has 12 amino acids. Written as DNA, the CDR3 is TGTGCCAGTAGTATTAGGACCTCACCCCTCCACTTT. Its protein product is CASSIRTSPLHF.

The chain's CDR3 is CASSEVRGLYEGAGYTF. DNA for the CDR3: TGTGCCAGCAGTGAAGTCAGGGGGCTGTATGAAGGTGCTGGCTACACCTTC. The chain uses TRBV6-1 and TRBJ1-2; 8 bases fit TRBD1. V shed 1 base, J shed 7 bases, and the junction held 14 bases outside the gene matches. This CDR3 is built from 17 residues. The germline V gene has CDR1 MNHNS and CDR2 SASEGT.

This chain connects TRBV10-3 to TRBJ2-4, with 7 nucleotides matching TRBD2. CDR1 is ENHRY and CDR2 is SYGVKD in the germline V gene. J was trimmed by 11 bases and V by 1 base; bases with no gene match: 5. The CDR3 has 13 amino acids. For the CDR3, the DNA is TGTGCCATCAGTGAGTGGGCGGGGGATCTTCAGTACTTC. Its translation is CAISEWAGDLQYF.

The rearrangement links TRBV18 to TRBJ1-2; weak D call: TRBD1 (5 bases). CDR1 is KGHSH and CDR2 is LQKENI in the germline V gene. This CDR3 is built from 13 residues. Trimming stripped 5 bases from V and 2 bases from J, with 9 bases between. The CDR3 DNA is TGTGCCAGCTCATCCCGGGACAACTATGGCTACACCTTC. It specifies CASSSRDNYGYTF. Full variable domain (outside the CDR3, taken from reference TRBV18 and TRBJ1-2): NAGVMQNPRHLVRRRGQEARLRCSPMKGHSHVYWYRQLPEEGLKFMVYLQKENIIDESGMPKERFSAEFPKEGPSILRIQQVVRGDSAAYFCASSSRDNYGYTFGSGTRLTVV.

This sequence joins TRBV18 and TRBJ1-2, with a weak D call TRBD1 (6 bases). The CDR3 has 16 amino acids. Trimming cost V 3 bases and J 3 bases, with 17 bases left between them. Germline V gene lookup returns CDR1 KGHSH and CDR2 LQKENI. The DNA of the CDR3 is TGTGCCAGCTCACCTTTTACAGACAGGCCCTACTATGGCTACACCTTC. This sequence encodes CASSPFTDRPYYGYTF.

The genes are TRBV18 and TRBJ1-2; D not certain. Trimming left V 2 bases short and J 4 bases short, with 11 bases between. This CDR3 is built from 14 residues. Germline V lookup: CDR1 KGHSH, CDR2 LQKENI. CDR3 residues: CASSPGESGYGYTF. The CDR3 nucleotides are TGTGCCAGCTCACCAGGGGAGTCGGGCTATGGCTACACCTTC.

This rearrangement joins TRBV10-1 to TRBJ1-2, with 8 bases matching TRBD1. The V and J ends lost 9 bases and 9 bases, in that order; junction bases with no gene match: 12. The CDR3 length is 13 residues. Germline CDR1 is WNHNN and CDR2 is SYGVQD (reference sequence). This CDR3 reads CARKSRQGLRYTF. The CDR3 region has the DNA TGCGCCAGAAAAAGTCGACAGGGGTTACGCTACACCTTC.

This chain connects TRBV18 to TRBJ1-1; no definite D call. Germline V gene data show CDR1 as KGHSH and CDR2 as LQKENI. CDR3 length equals 14 residues. Trimming took 2 bases from V and 1 from J, leaving 8 bases between them. CDR3 bases: TGTGCCAGCTCACCAAGGACGGGGAACACTGAAGCTTTCTTT. Encoded protein: CASSPRTGNTEAFF.

V and J are TRBV29-1 and TRBJ1-1; D is ambiguous. The CDR3 has 13 amino acids. Germline CDR1 SQVTM, CDR2 ANQGSEA. V shed 7 bases and J shed 1 base, with 13 bases lying between them. This CDR3 reads CSGSGGPNTEAFF. CDR3 nucleotide sequence: TGCAGCGGGTCGGGCGGGCCGAACACTGAAGCTTTCTTT.

V and J are TRBV2 and TRBJ2-5; D is perhaps TRBD1 or TRBD2 (5 bases each). Germline V gene sequence: CDR1 SNHLY, CDR2 FYNNEI. V was clipped by 6 bases and J by 5 bases, with 13 bases between them. This CDR3 is built from 13 residues. The CDR3 sequence: CASSQGRWETQYF. CDR3 in DNA: TGTGCCAGCAGCCAGGGACGGTGGGAGACCCAGTACTTC.

The chain combines TRBV5-8 with TRBJ1-5; no clear D. The CDR3 has 16 amino acids. V lost 0 bases and J 3 bases, leaving 13 bases between the germline ends. The germline gives CDR1 SGHTS, CDR2 YDEGEE. The CDR3 loop is CASSLEVGRPNQPQHF. In nucleotides, the CDR3 is TGTGCCAGCAGCTTGGAGGTGGGCAGGCCCAATCAGCCCCAGCATTTT.

As for this clone: The sample has other DNA sequences that encode this CDR3 too. The chain links TRBV7-9 to TRBJ1-6; D perhaps matches TRBD1 (5 bases). V was trimmed by 1 base and J by 10 bases, leaving 14 bases between them. This CDR3 region has 15 residues. Germline assignment: CDR1 SEHNR and CDR2 FQNEAQ (reference sequence). DNA for the CDR3: TGTGCCAGCAGCTTAGGGCGGGGGGAGGGGTCACCCCTCCACTTT. Protein product: CASSLGRGEGSPLHF.

V and J are TRBV12-5 and TRBJ1-4; no reliable D call. Germline values: CDR1 LGHNT, CDR2 FRNRAP. Trimming pared 3 bases from V and 8 bases from J, leaving 13 bases between. The CDR3 runs to 14 residues. The CDR3 DNA sequence: TGTGCTAGTGGTTTCGGACGGCAACGGGAAAAACTGTTTTTT. Encoded protein: CASGFGRQREKLFF.